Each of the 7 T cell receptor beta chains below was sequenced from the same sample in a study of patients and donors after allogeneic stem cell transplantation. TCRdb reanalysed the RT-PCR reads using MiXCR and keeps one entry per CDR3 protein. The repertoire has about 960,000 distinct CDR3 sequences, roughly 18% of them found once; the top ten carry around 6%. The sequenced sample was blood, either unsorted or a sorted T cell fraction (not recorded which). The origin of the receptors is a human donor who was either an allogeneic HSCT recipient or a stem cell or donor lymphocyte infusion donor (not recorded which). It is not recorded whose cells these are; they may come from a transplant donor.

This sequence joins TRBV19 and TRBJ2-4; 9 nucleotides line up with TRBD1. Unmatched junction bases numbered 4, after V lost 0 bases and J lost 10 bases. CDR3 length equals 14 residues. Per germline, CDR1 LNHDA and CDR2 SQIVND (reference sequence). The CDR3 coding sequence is TGTGCCAGTAGTATAGAGGGACAGGGTCTGATTCAGTACTTC. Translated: CASSIEGQGLIQYF.

The CDR3, as DNA: TGTGCCAGCAGCCCCCGGGGGGGAGGGCGCGACAATGAGCAGTTCTTC. Protein product: CASSPRGGGRDNEQFF. This sequence joins TRBV3-1 and TRBJ2-1; 8 bases map to TRBD2. The CDR3 is made up of 16 amino acids. Unmatched junction bases numbered 10, after V lost 4 bases and J lost 5 bases. Germline V gene lookup returns CDR1 LGHDT and CDR2 YNNKEL (reference sequence).

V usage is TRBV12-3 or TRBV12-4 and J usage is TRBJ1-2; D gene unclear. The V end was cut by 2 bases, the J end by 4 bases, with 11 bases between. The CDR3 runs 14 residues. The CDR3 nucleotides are TGTGCCAGCAGTTTAAGGAGAGGTTCCTATGGCTACACCTTC. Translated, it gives CASSLRRGSYGYTF.

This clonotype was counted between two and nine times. This chain's CDR3 is CASSLIGAGGYEQYF. The CDR3, as DNA: TGTGCCAGCAGCTTAATAGGGGCAGGAGGCTACGAGCAGTACTTC. The chain is built from TRBV7-9 and TRBJ2-7; D possibly uses TRBD1 or TRBD2 (5 bases each). The germline gives CDR1 SEHNR, CDR2 FQNEAQ (reference sequence). The CDR3 runs 15 residues. Trimming cost V 2 bases and J 3 bases, with 14 bases left between them.

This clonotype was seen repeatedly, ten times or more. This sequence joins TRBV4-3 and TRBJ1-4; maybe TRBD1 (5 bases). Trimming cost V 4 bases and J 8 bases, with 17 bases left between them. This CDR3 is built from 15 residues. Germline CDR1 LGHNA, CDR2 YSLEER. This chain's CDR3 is CASSLRPGTEEKLFF. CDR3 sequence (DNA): TGCGCCAGCAGCCTTCGACCCGGGACCGAGGAAAAACTGTTTTTT.

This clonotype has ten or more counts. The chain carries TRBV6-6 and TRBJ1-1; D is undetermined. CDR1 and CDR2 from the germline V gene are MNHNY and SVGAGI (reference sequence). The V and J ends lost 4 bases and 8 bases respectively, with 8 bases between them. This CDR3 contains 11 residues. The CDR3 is CASSSAGEAFF. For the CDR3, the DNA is TGTGCCAGCAGTTCAGCGGGGGAAGCTTTCTTT.

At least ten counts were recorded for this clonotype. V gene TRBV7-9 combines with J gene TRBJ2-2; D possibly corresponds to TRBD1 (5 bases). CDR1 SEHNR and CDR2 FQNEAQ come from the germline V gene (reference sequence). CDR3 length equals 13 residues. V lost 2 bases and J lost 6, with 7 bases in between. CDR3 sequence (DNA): TGTGCCAGCAGCTTACCAGGGCCCGGGGAGCTGTTTTTT. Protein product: CASSLPGPGELFF. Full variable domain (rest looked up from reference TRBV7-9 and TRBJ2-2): DTGVSQNPRHKITKRGQNVTFRCDPISEHNRLYWYRQTLGQGPEFLTYFQNEAQLEKSRLLSDRFSAERPKGSFSTLEIQRTEQGDSAMYLCASSLPGPGELFFGEGSRLTVL.